This passage covers 21 T cell receptor beta chains from one sample sequenced in a study of control samples from healthy donors and cancer patients. Assay used: immunoSEQ multiplex PCR; TCRdb lists only in-frame clones, some missing. The data contain about 60,000 clones, about 96% of them singletons. Material for sequencing was blood. The origin of the receptors is a woman between 18 and 29 years old in good health.

The chain couples TRBV2 to TRBJ1-5; TRBD1 agrees at 8 bases. Germline V gives CDR1 SNHLY, CDR2 FYNNEI. The CDR3 contains 15 residues. With V trimmed by 3 bases and J by 4 bases, 5 bases remained unmatched. CDR3 nucleotide sequence: TGTGCCAGCAGTGATGTTACAGGGGGAAATCAGCCCCAGCATTTT. This gives the protein CASSDVTGGNQPQHF.

The rearrangement joins TRBV4-3 to TRBJ1-3, with unresolved D. CDR1 LGHNA and CDR2 YSLEER come from the germline V gene. V was cut by 0 bases and J by 0 bases, with 6 bases left in between. This CDR3 has 15 residues. In nucleotides, the CDR3 is TGCGCCAGCAGCCAAGAGGGAGGCTCTGGAAACACCATATATTTT. Translating it yields CASSQEGGSGNTIYF.

This sequence joins TRBV11-2 and TRBJ1-5; D perhaps matches TRBD1 (6 bases). Trimming shortened V by 8 bases and J by 5 bases, and 13 bases separated the two germline ends. This CDR3 has 13 amino acids. Germline CDR1 reads SGHAT; CDR2 reads FQNNGV. The CDR3 DNA reads as TGTGCCAGCGCCGGGGGGGCATATCAGCCCCAGCATTTT. It translates to CASAGGAYQPQHF. The full variable domain, with the rest looked up from reference TRBV11-2 and TRBJ1-5, is EAGVAQSPRYKIIEKRQSVAFWCNPISGHATLYWYQQILGQGPKLLIQFQNNGVVDDSQLPKDRFSAERLKGVDSTLKIQPAKLEDSAVYLCASAGGAYQPQHFGDGTRLSIL.

The V gene is TRBV28, the J gene TRBJ1-6; 7 bases are a match to TRBD1. Looked up from germline, CDR1 is MDHEN and CDR2 is SYDVKM. Unmatched junction bases numbered 10, after V lost 7 bases and J lost 10 bases. This CDR3 contains 14 residues. The CDR3 coding sequence is TGTGCCAGCAATCCCCCGCAGGGGGGATCACCCCTCCACTTT. It yields the protein CASNPPQGGSPLHF.

V is TRBV5-8 and J is TRBJ1-5, with D hard to call. The germline gives CDR1 SGHTS, CDR2 YDEGEE. Trimming left V 0 bases short and J 10 bases short, with 17 bases between. There are 15 residues in the CDR3. The CDR3 here is CASSLGNGVDAPQHF. The CDR3 DNA is TGTGCCAGCAGCTTGGGGAATGGCGTAGACGCACCCCAGCATTTT.

The V call is TRBV5-6, the J call TRBJ2-3; D is unresolved. Germline CDR1 and CDR2: SGHDT and YYEEEE. The CDR3 length is 14 residues. V dropped 0 bases and J dropped 2 bases, with 7 bases sitting between them. CDR3: CASSLASATDTQYF. The CDR3 nucleotides read TGTGCCAGCAGCTTGGCCTCAGCCACAGATACGCAGTATTTT. Full variable domain (rest looked up from reference TRBV5-6 and TRBJ2-3): DAGVTQSPTHLIKTRGQQVTLRCSPKSGHDTVSWYQQALGQGPQFIFQYYEEEERQRGNFPDRFSGHQFPNYSSELNVNALLLGDSALYLCASSLASATDTQYFGPGTRLTVL.

For this clone: The same CDR3 is also encoded by other DNA sequences in this sample. The chain combines TRBV20-1 with TRBJ1-2; no definite D call. Germline V gene lookup returns CDR1 DFQATT and CDR2 SNEGSKA (reference sequence). V was cut by 6 bases and J by 8 bases, with 4 bases left in between. The CDR3 runs 8 residues. The CDR3 nucleotides are TGCAGTGCCGGCGGCTACACCTTC. Its translation: CSAGGYTF.

The chain employs TRBV9 and TRBJ1-4, with D possibly matching TRBD1 (6 bases). The CDR3 is 15 residues long. The germline CDR1 and CDR2 sequences are SGDLS and YYNGEE. Trimming took off 3 bases at V and 7 bases at J, with 16 bases between the two ends. In nucleotides, the CDR3 is TGTGCCAGCAGCGCCAGGGGAACGGAGGGTGAAAAACTGTTTTTT. Encoded protein: CASSARGTEGEKLFF.

The rearrangement uses TRBV15 and TRBJ1-1, with D unresolved. The V gene's germline CDR1 is LNHNV and CDR2 YYDKDF (reference sequence). Between the trimmed V and J ends, which lost 8 bases and 7 bases, there was a span of 11 bases. The CDR3 is 11 residues long. The CDR3 DNA sequence: TGTGCCACCTCAGGCGACGGTGAAGCTTTCTTT. Protein: CATSGDGEAFF.

The chain employs TRBV28 and TRBJ1-1; D may be TRBD1 (5 bases). V lost 6 bases and J 10 bases, leaving 24 bases between the germline ends. The germline CDR1 and CDR2 sequences are MDHEN and SYDVKM. This CDR3 spans 15 amino acids. DNA for the CDR3: TGTGCCAGCAGCTTGACCCGACAGCCTAGTAGAGTAGCTTTCTTT. Translating gives CASSLTRQPSRVAFF. Full variable domain (missing parts from reference TRBV28 and TRBJ1-1): DVKVTQSSRYLVKRTGEKVFLECVQDMDHENMFWYRQDPGLGLRLIYFSYDVKMKEKGDIPEGYSVSREKKERFSLILESASTNQTSMYLCASSLTRQPSRVAFFGQGTRLTVV.

The chain joins TRBV12-3 or TRBV12-4 to TRBJ1-2; unclear D gene. The CDR3 contains 13 residues. Trimming removed 1 base at V and 7 bases at J, with 10 bases between. CDR3 sequence reads: CASSLGPSFGYTF. CDR3 nucleotide sequence: TGTGCCAGCAGTTTAGGCCCTTCCTTTGGCTACACCTTC.

Here the CDR3 DNA reads TGTGCCAGCAGTCACCGGGACAGGGGGCAGACAGATACGCAGTATTTT. Protein: CASSHRDRGQTDTQYF. The V call is TRBV28, the J call TRBJ2-3, with 12 nucleotides matching TRBD1. Germline V lookup: CDR1 MDHEN, CDR2 SYDVKM. The CDR3 consists of 16 residues. The trim removed 5 bases at V and 3 bases at J, leaving 6 bases unmatched. Combining the CDR3 with reference TRBV28 and TRBJ2-3 gives the whole variable domain DVKVTQSSRYLVKRTGEKVFLECVQDMDHENMFWYRQDPGLGLRLIYFSYDVKMKEKGDIPEGYSVSREKKERFSLILESASTNQTSMYLCASSHRDRGQTDTQYFGPGTRLTVL.

As to this clone: The junction departs from germline at one end; a sequencing error may be responsible. The chain links TRBV4-1 to TRBJ2-5; D remains ambiguous. The CDR3 consists of 11 residues. CDR1 MGHRA and CDR2 YSYEKL come from the germline V gene. CDR3 in amino acids: CASSQERTKYF. CDR3 nucleotide sequence: TGCGCCAGCAGCCAAGAGAGGACCAAGTACTTC.

This sequence joins TRBV6-5 and TRBJ1-2; 10 bases agree with TRBD1. J lost 4 bases, V lost 2 bases, and 4 bases had no gene match. CDR3 length: 15 amino acids. The germline CDR1 and CDR2 sequences are MNHEY and SVGAGI. The CDR3 here is CASSYGTGASYGYTF. The DNA for the CDR3 is TGTGCCAGCAGTTACGGGACAGGGGCATCCTATGGCTACACCTTC.

The chain links TRBV3-1 (or the pseudogene TRBV3-2) to TRBJ2-3, with 9 bases fitting TRBD1. The length of the CDR3 is 15 residues. V lost 4 bases, J lost 3 bases, and 5 bases stayed unmatched. CDR1 and CDR2 (germline): LGHDT, YNNKEL (reference sequence). CDR3 in amino acids: CASSPTGGWTDTQYF. The CDR3 DNA reads as TGTGCCAGCAGCCCGACAGGGGGTTGGACAGATACGCAGTATTTT.

The chain employs TRBV7-7 and TRBJ2-5; D ambiguous. Trimming pared 5 bases from V and 4 bases from J, leaving 11 bases between. The CDR3 spans 13 residues. In germline, CDR1 is SSHAT, CDR2 FNYEAQ (reference sequence). The CDR3, as DNA: TGTGCCAGCAGCGGCGACCCGGCAGAGACCCAGTACTTC. Residues: CASSGDPAETQYF.

This rearrangement joins TRBV6-1 to TRBJ2-1; D is possibly TRBD2 (7 bases). Deletions cut 1 base from V and 4 bases from J, with 11 bases between. This CDR3 is 15 amino acids long. Germline V gene lookup returns CDR1 MNHNS and CDR2 SASEGT. The DNA for the CDR3 is TGTGCCAGCAGTGAAGAAGGGGGGGGTTACAATGAGCAGTTCTTC. Translating gives CASSEEGGGYNEQFF.

This chain links TRBV7-9 with TRBJ1-2, with D possibly being TRBD1 (5 bases). Looked up from germline, CDR1 is SEHNR and CDR2 is FQNEAQ (reference sequence). The CDR3 totals 17 residues. V shed 5 bases and J shed 7 bases, with 26 bases lying between them. The CDR3 DNA sequence: TGTGCCAGCAGCCATTTCCTCGGCCCGGGGGGATTGGGTGGCTACACCTTC. Protein: CASSHFLGPGGLGGYTF.

The genes are TRBV27 and TRBJ2-1, with 8 bases fitting TRBD2. The V and J ends lost 3 bases and 4 bases, in that order; junction bases with no gene match: 5. The CDR3 runs 15 residues. Germline CDR1 MNHEY, CDR2 SMNVEV (reference sequence). The CDR3 region has the DNA TGTGCCAGCAGTTTTCGGGCGGGGGGTTACAATGAGCAGTTCTTC. It specifies CASSFRAGGYNEQFF.

V gene TRBV19 combines with J gene TRBJ1-2; TRBD1 is a possible D gene (5 bases). This CDR3 contains 12 residues. Between the trimmed V and J ends, which lost 4 bases and 5 bases, there was a span of 8 bases. Germline V lookup: CDR1 LNHDA, CDR2 SQIVND (reference sequence). The CDR3 bases are TGTGCCAGTAGTACGGGGGATTATGGCTACACCTTC. Residues: CASSTGDYGYTF.

The genes are TRBV6-5 and TRBJ1-5; 8 bases agree with TRBD1. The CDR3 consists of 14 residues. V gave up 10 bases and J gave up 0 bases; unmatched junction bases: 5. Germline CDR1 is MNHEY and CDR2 is SVGAGI. The CDR3 reads CAIRTGTSNQPQHF. CDR3 DNA sequence: TGTGCCATCCGGACAGGGACTAGCAATCAGCCCCAGCATTTT.